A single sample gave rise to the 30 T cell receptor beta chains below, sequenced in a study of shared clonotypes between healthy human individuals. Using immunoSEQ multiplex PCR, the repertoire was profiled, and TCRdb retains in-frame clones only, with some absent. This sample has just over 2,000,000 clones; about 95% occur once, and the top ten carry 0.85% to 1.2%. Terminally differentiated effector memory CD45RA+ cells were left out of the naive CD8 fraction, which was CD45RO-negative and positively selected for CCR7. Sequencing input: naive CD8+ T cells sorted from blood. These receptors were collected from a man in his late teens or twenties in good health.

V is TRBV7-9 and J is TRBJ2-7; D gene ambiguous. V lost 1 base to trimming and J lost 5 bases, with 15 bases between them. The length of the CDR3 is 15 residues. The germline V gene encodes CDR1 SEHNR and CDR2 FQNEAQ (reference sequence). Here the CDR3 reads CASSLVQKGVDEQYF. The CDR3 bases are TGTGCCAGCAGCTTAGTTCAGAAGGGCGTAGACGAGCAGTACTTC. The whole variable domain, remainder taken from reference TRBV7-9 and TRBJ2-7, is DTGVSQNPRHKITKRGQNVTFRCDPISEHNRLYWYRQTLGQGPEFLTYFQNEAQLEKSRLLSDRFSAERPKGSFSTLEIQRTEQGDSAMYLCASSLVQKGVDEQYFGPGTRLTVT.

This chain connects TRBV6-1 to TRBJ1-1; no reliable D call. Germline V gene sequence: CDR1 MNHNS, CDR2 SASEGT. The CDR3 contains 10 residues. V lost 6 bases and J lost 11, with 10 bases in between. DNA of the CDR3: TGTGCCAGCAGAACCGAACAGGCTTTCTTT. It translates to CASRTEQAFF.

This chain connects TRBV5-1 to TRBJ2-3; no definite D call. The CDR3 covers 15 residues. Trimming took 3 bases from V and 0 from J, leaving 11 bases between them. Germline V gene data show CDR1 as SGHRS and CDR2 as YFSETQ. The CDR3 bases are TGCGCCAGCAGCTCCGCCGGGCGGAGCACAGATACGCAGTATTTT. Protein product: CASSSAGRSTDTQYF.

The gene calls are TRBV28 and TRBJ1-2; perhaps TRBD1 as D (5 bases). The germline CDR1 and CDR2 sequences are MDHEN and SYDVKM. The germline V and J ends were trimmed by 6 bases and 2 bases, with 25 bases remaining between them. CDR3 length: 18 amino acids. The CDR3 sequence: CASRNTPEWTPVNYGYTF. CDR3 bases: TGTGCCAGCAGGAATACTCCGGAGTGGACACCCGTAAACTATGGCTACACCTTC.

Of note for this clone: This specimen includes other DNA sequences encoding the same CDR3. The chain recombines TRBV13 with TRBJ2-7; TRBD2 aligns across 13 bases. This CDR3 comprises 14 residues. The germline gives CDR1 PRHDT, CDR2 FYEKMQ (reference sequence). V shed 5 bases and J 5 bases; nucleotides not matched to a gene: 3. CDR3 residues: CASSPGLAGDEQYF. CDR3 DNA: TGTGCCAGCAGCCCAGGACTAGCGGGAGACGAGCAGTACTTC.

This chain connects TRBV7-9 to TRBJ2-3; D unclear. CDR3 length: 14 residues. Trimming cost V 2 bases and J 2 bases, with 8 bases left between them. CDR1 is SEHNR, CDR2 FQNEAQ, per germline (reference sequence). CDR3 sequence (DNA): TGTGCCAGCAGCTTACAGGACCTCACAGATACGCAGTATTTT. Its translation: CASSLQDLTDTQYF.

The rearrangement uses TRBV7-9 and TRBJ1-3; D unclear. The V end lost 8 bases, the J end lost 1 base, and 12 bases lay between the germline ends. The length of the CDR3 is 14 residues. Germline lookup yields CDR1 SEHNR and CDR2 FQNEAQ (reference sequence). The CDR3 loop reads CASRNPASGNTIYF. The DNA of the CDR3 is TGTGCCAGCCGCAATCCGGCGTCTGGAAACACCATATATTTT.

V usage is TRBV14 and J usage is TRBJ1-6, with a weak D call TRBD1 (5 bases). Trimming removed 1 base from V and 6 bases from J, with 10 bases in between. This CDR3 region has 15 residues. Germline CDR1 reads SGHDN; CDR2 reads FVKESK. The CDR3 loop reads CASSQGGGRNSPLHF. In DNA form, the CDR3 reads TGTGCCAGCAGCCAAGGGGGGGGACGTAATTCACCCCTCCACTTT.

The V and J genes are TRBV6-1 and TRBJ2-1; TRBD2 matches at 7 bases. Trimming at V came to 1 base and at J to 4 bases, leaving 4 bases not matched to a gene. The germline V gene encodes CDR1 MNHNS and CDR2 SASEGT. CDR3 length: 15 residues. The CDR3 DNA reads TGTGCCAGCAGTGAAGAGTGGGGGGGATACAATGAGCAGTTCTTC. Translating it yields CASSEEWGGYNEQFF.

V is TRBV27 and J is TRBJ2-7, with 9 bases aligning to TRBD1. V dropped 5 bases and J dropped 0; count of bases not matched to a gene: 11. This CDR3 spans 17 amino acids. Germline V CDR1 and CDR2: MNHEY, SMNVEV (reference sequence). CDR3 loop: CASSVVGQGPGSYEQYF. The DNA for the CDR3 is TGTGCCAGCAGTGTAGTAGGACAGGGGCCTGGCTCCTACGAGCAGTACTTC.

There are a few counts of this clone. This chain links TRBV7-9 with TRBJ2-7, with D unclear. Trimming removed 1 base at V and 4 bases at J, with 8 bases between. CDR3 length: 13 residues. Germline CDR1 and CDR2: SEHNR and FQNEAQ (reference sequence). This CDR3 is CASSLVSVYEQYF. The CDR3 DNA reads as TGTGCCAGCAGCTTAGTGAGCGTTTACGAGCAGTACTTC.

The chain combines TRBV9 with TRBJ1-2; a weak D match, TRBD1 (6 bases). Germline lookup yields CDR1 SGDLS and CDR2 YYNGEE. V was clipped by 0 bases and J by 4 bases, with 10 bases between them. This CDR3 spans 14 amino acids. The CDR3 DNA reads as TGTGCCAGCAGCGTAGGGAAGGGGGGCTATGGCTACACCTTC. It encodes CASSVGKGGYGYTF.

Written as DNA, the CDR3 is TGCGCCAGCAGCTTACGACTAGCGGGAGTAAGCGATGAGCAGTTCTTC. This translates into CASSLRLAGVSDEQFF. The chain uses TRBV5-1 and TRBJ2-1, with 12 positions matching TRBD2. V shed 2 bases, J shed 8 bases, and the junction held 8 bases outside the gene matches. The length of the CDR3 is 16 residues. Germline values: CDR1 SGHRS, CDR2 YFSETQ.

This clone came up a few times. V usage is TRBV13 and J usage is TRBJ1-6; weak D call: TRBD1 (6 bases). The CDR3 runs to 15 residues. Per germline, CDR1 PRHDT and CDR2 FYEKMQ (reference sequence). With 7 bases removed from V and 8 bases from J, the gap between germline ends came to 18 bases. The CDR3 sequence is CASTDRGAWDSPLHF. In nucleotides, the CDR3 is TGTGCCAGCACCGATCGGGGGGCTTGGGATTCACCCCTCCACTTT. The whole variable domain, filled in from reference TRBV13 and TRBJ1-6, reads AAGVIQSPRHLIKEKRETATLKCYPIPRHDTVYWYQQGPGQDPQFLISFYEKMQSDKGSIPDRFSAQQFSDYHSELNMSSLELGDSALYFCASTDRGAWDSPLHFGNGTRLTVT.

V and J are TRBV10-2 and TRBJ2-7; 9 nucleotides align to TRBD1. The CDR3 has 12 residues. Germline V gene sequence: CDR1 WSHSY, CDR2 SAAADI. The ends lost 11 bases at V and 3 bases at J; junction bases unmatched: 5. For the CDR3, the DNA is TGCGCCGCAGCGACAGGGGGCTACGAGCAGTACTTC. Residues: CAAATGGYEQYF.

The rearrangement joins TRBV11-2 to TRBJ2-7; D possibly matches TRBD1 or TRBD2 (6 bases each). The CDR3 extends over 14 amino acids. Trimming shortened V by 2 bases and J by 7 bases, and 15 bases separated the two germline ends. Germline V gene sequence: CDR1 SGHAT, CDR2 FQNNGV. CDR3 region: CASSLSGGRAEQYF. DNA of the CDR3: TGTGCCAGCAGCTTAAGTGGGGGGCGGGCAGAGCAGTACTTC.

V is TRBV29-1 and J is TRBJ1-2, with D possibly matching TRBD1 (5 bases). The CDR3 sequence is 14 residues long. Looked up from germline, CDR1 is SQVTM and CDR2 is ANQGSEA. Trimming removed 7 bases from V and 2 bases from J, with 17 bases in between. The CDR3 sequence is CSAVPLGENYGYTF. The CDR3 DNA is TGCAGCGCCGTGCCCCTAGGGGAGAACTATGGCTACACCTTC.

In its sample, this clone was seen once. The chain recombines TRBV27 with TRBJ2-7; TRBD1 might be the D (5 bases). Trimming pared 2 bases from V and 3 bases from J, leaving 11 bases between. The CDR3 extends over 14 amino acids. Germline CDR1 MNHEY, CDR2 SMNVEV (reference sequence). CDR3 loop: CASSLNRLGYEQYF. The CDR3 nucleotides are TGTGCCAGCAGTTTAAACAGGTTGGGCTACGAGCAGTACTTC.

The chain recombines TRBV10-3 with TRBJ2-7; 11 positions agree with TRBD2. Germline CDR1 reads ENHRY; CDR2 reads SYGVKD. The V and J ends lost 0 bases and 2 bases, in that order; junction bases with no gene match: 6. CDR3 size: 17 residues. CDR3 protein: CAISESTLAGVPYEQYF. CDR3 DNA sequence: TGTGCCATCAGTGAGTCGACACTAGCGGGAGTACCCTACGAGCAGTACTTC.

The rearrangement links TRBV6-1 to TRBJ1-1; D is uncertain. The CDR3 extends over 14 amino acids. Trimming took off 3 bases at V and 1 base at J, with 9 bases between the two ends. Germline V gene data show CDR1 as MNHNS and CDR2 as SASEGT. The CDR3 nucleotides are TGTGCCAGCAGTGACTGGGTGCGGAACACTGAAGCTTTCTTT. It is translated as CASSDWVRNTEAFF.

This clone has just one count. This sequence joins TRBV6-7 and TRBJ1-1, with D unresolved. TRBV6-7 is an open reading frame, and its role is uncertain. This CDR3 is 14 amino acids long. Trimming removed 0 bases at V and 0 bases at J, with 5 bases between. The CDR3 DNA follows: TGTGCCAGCAGTTACTCATCAGTGAACACTGAAGCTTTCTTT. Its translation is CASSYSSVNTEAFF.

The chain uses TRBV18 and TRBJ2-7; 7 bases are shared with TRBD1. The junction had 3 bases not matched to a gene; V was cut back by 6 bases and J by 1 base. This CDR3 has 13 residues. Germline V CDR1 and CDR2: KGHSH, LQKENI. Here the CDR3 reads CASSGQRSYEQYF. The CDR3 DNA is TGTGCCAGCTCGGGACAGAGATCCTACGAGCAGTACTTC.

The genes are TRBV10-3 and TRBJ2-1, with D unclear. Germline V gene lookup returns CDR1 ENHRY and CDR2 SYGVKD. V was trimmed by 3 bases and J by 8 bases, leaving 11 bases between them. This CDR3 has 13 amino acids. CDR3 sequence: CAISDQRPDEQFF. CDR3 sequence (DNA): TGTGCCATCAGTGATCAAAGACCGGATGAGCAGTTCTTC.

In DNA, the CDR3 is TGTGCCAGCGGATCCCGCCACGAGCAGTACTTC. Protein: CASGSRHEQYF. V gene TRBV27 combines with J gene TRBJ2-7; D unclear. Trimming took off 8 bases at V and 5 bases at J, with 10 bases between the two ends. This CDR3 spans 11 amino acids. Germline V lookup: CDR1 MNHEY, CDR2 SMNVEV (reference sequence).

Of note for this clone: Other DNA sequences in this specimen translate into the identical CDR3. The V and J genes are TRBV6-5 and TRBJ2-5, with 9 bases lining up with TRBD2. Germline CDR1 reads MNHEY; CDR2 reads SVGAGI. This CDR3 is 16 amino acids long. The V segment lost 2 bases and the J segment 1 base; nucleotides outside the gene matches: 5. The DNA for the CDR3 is TGTGCCAGCAGTTACGGGCGGGAGGGCCTCCAAGAGACCCAGTACTTC. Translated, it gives CASSYGREGLQETQYF.

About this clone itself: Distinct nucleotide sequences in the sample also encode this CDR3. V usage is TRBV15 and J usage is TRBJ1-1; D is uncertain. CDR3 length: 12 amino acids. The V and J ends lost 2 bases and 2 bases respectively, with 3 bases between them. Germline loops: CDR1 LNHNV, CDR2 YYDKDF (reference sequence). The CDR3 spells CATSRPNTEAFF. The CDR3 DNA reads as TGTGCCACCAGCAGACCCAACACTGAAGCTTTCTTT.

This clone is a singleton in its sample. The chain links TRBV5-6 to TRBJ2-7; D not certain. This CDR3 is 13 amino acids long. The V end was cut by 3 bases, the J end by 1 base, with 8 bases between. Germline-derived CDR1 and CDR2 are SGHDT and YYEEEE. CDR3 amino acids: CASSSTLSYEQYF. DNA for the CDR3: TGTGCCAGCAGCTCAACACTGTCCTACGAGCAGTACTTC. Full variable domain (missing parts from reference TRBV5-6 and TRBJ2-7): DAGVTQSPTHLIKTRGQQVTLRCSPKSGHDTVSWYQQALGQGPQFIFQYYEEEERQRGNFPDRFSGHQFPNYSSELNVNALLLGDSALYLCASSSTLSYEQYFGPGTRLTVT.

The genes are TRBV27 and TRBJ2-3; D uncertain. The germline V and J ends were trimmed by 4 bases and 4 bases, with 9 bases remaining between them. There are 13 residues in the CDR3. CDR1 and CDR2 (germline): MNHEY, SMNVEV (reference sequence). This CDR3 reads CASSSPGADTQYF. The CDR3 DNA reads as TGTGCCAGCAGTTCCCCGGGCGCAGATACGCAGTATTTT.

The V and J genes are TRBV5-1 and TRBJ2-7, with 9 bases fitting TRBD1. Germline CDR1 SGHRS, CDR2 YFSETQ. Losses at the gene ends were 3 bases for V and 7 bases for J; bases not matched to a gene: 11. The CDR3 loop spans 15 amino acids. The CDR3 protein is CASSSVGTGLEEQYF. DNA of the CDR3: TGCGCCAGCAGCTCGGTCGGGACAGGGTTGGAGGAGCAGTACTTC.

CDR3 sequence (DNA): TGTGCCAGTAGTATATGGGCGGGAGGGAGAAACGAGCAGTACTTC. It specifies CASSIWAGGRNEQYF. The rearrangement links TRBV19 to TRBJ2-7; 9 nucleotides line up with TRBD2. CDR1 and CDR2 (germline): LNHDA, SQIVND (reference sequence). The CDR3 spans 15 residues. V dropped 2 bases and J dropped 5; count of bases not matched to a gene: 7.